The 12 T cell receptor beta chains reported below all come from one sample, sequenced in a study of blood T cell repertoires in COVID-19. Sequencing used immunoSEQ multiplex PCR; TCRdb keeps in-frame clones, though not all of them. The sample lists hundreds of thousands of clones; more than 85% were seen once. Input material: PBMCs or T cells enriched from blood (not recorded which). These receptors were taken from a woman under 40 who had recovered from COVID-19.

The V and J genes are TRBV10-2 and TRBJ1-1; D uncertain. The CDR3 is 14 residues long. V was trimmed by 1 base and J by 3 bases, leaving 9 bases between them. The V gene's germline CDR1 is WSHSY and CDR2 SAAADI. In DNA, the CDR3 is TGCGCCAGCAGTGAGTATGGAAGCGACACTGAAGCTTTCTTT. Protein sequence: CASSEYGSDTEAFF.

This clone was detected only a few times. The CDR3 nucleotides read TGCGCCAGCAGCCAAGAGGAGTTGGGTGAAAAACTGTTTTTT. Translating it yields CASSQEELGEKLFF. This chain links TRBV4-3 with TRBJ1-4, with D unresolved. Trimming shortened V by 0 bases and J by 7 bases, and 9 bases separated the two germline ends. CDR1 is LGHNA and CDR2 is YSLEER in the germline V gene. The CDR3 covers 14 residues.

V usage is TRBV2 and J usage is TRBJ2-7, with a weak D call TRBD2 (6 bases). CDR3 length: 13 amino acids. Germline V gene data show CDR1 as SNHLY and CDR2 as FYNNEI. V was clipped by 8 bases and J by 2 bases, with 13 bases between them. The CDR3 region is CASLRSSAYEQYF. The CDR3 DNA follows: TGTGCCAGCCTTCGGTCTAGCGCCTACGAGCAGTACTTC.

This sequence joins TRBV5-1 and TRBJ2-7; 9 bases map to TRBD1. Germline-derived CDR1 and CDR2 are SGHRS and YFSETQ. The V and J ends lost 2 bases and 3 bases, in that order; junction bases with no gene match: 6. CDR3 length equals 15 residues. CDR3 residues: CASSLMGDRDYEQYF. CDR3 sequence (DNA): TGCGCCAGCAGCTTAATGGGGGACAGGGACTACGAGCAGTACTTC. Supplemented by reference TRBV5-1 and TRBJ2-7, the full variable domain reads KAGVTQTPRYLIKTRGQQVTLSCSPISGHRSVSWYQQTPGQGLQFLFEYFSETQRNKGNFPGRFSGRQFSNSRSEMNVSTLELGDSALYLCASSLMGDRDYEQYFGPGTRLTVT.

The gene calls are TRBV29-1 and TRBJ1-2; 10 bases fit TRBD1. The CDR3 contains 14 residues. In germline, CDR1 is SQVTM, CDR2 ANQGSEA. After removal of 5 bases from V and 3 bases from J, the junction contained 6 bases not matched to a gene. The CDR3 region has the DNA TGCAGCGTTTACAGGGACAGGGGTGACTATGGCTACACCTTC. This translates into CSVYRDRGDYGYTF.

The chain has TRBV2 and TRBJ1-1; D not certain. The germline CDR1 and CDR2 sequences are SNHLY and FYNNEI. This CDR3 has 14 amino acids. Deletions cut 8 bases from V and 1 base from J, with 14 bases between. This CDR3 is CASRFLGGNTEAFF. The CDR3 nucleotides are TGTGCCAGCCGTTTTCTTGGAGGGAACACTGAAGCTTTCTTT.

V is TRBV27 and J is TRBJ1-5; 9 bases match TRBD1. Germline CDR1 MNHEY, CDR2 SMNVEV (reference sequence). The CDR3 consists of 16 residues. The V segment lost 3 bases and the J segment 3 bases; nucleotides outside the gene matches: 6. This CDR3 is CASSFSGTGYNQPQHF. The CDR3 coding sequence is TGTGCCAGCAGTTTCTCCGGGACAGGGTACAATCAGCCCCAGCATTTT.

The chain joins TRBV7-2 to TRBJ1-2; D is perhaps TRBD1 (6 bases). Trimming cost V 2 bases and J 5 bases, with 21 bases left between them. In germline, CDR1 is SGHTA, CDR2 FQGNSA. The CDR3 runs 17 residues. The CDR3 here is CASSLSPWNRAAYGYTF. The CDR3 DNA reads as TGTGCCAGCAGCTTATCCCCTTGGAACAGGGCGGCATATGGCTACACCTTC.

The J gene is TRBJ1-5, the V gene TRBV28; perhaps TRBD1 as D (5 bases). V lost 6 bases to trimming and J lost 1 base, with 19 bases between them. CDR3 length: 17 residues. Germline loops: CDR1 MDHEN, CDR2 SYDVKM. The CDR3 coding sequence is TGTGCCAGCAGCCCCCCAGGGATCCCTACGAGCAATCAGCCCCAGCATTTT. Translation: CASSPPGIPTSNQPQHF.

CDR3 bases: TGTGCCAGCAGTTCACCCCGGTACAGCTTATATGGCTACACCTTC. This encodes CASSSPRYSLYGYTF. The rearrangement links TRBV28 to TRBJ1-2; D is unclear. Germline-derived CDR1 and CDR2 are MDHEN and SYDVKM. CDR3 length: 15 residues. Trimming pared 4 bases from V and 5 bases from J, leaving 17 bases between.

This chain uses TRBV27 with TRBJ2-1; maybe TRBD1 (5 bases). The V end was cut by 0 bases, the J end by 7 bases, with 16 bases between. Germline values: CDR1 MNHEY, CDR2 SMNVEV (reference sequence). This CDR3 spans 16 amino acids. The chain's CDR3 is CASSLSGRVGKNEQFF. The CDR3 DNA follows: TGTGCCAGCAGTTTATCGGGCAGGGTGGGCAAGAATGAGCAGTTCTTC.

The rearrangement links TRBV29-1 to TRBJ2-3; the D is unclear. V was pared by 3 bases and J by 3 bases, with 10 bases between. This CDR3 spans 13 amino acids. The germline CDR1 and CDR2 sequences are SQVTM and ANQGSEA. The chain's CDR3 is CSVELSKTDTQYF. The CDR3 DNA reads as TGCAGCGTTGAGTTGAGTAAGACAGATACGCAGTATTTT.